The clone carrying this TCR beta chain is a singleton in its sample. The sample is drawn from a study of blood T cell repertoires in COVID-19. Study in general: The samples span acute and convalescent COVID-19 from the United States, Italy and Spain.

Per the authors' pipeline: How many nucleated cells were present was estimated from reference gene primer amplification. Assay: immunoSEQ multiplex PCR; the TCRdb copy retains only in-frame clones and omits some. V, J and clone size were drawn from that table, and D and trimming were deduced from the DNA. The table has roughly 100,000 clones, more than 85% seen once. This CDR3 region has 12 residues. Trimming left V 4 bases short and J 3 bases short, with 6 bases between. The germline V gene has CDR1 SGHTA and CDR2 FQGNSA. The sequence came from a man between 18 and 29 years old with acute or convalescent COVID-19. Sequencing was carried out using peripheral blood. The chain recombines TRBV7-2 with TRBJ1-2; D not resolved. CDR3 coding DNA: TGTGCCAGCAGCTCAGATCACTATGGCTACACCTTC. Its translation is CASSSDHYGYTF.